These 27 T cell receptor beta chains came from one sample sequenced in a study of T-cell memory formation after mild COVID-19. Each CDR3 protein gets one entry after TCRdb re-called the 5' RACE reads with MiXCR. This sample has about 340,000 distinct CDR3 sequences, with roughly 21% found just once. Material for sequencing was PBMCs or a T cell subset sorted from them (not recorded which). These receptors all come from an adult woman who had mild COVID-19 (a few samples of this study predate the infection). Cell type and time point are not known.

The chain joins TRBV7-2 to TRBJ2-3, with D possibly being TRBD1 (5 bases). The CDR3 has 15 amino acids. CDR1 SGHTA and CDR2 FQGNSA come from the germline V gene. V was trimmed by 4 bases and J by 6 bases, leaving 17 bases between them. The CDR3 sequence is CASSSQGGVGDTQYF. CDR3 sequence (DNA): TGTGCCAGCAGCTCTCAGGGCGGAGTAGGGGATACGCAGTATTTT. The full variable domain, its missing parts supplied by reference TRBV7-2 and TRBJ2-3, is GAGVSQSPSNKVTEKGKDVELRCDPISGHTALYWYRQSLGQGLEFLIYFQGNSAPDKSGLPSDRFSAERTGGSVSTLTIQRTQQEDSAVYLCASSSQGGVGDTQYFGPGTRLTVL.

The chain joins TRBV4-1 to TRBJ2-7; 13 bases are shared with TRBD2. J lost 6 bases, V lost 1 base, and 6 bases had no gene match. This CDR3 is 16 amino acids long. Germline loops: CDR1 MGHRA, CDR2 YSYEKL. The CDR3 nucleotides read TGCGCCAGCAGCCAAGGCGGCCGACTAGCGGGGGGCGAGCAGTACTTC. This encodes CASSQGGRLAGGEQYF.

This clonotype was seen ten or more times. The rearrangement links TRBV4-3 to TRBJ2-7; D ambiguous. The length of the CDR3 is 15 residues. Germline CDR1 reads LGHNA; CDR2 reads YSLEER. With 0 bases removed from V and 1 base from J, the gap between germline ends came to 10 bases. DNA of the CDR3: TGCGCCAGCAGCCAAGACTCAGCCAGTTCCTACGAGCAGTACTTC. It is translated as CASSQDSASSYEQYF.

V and J are TRBV14 and TRBJ1-1, with no clear D. In germline, CDR1 is SGHDN, CDR2 FVKESK. This CDR3 has 13 residues. Trimming left V 4 bases short and J 5 bases short, with 11 bases between. The CDR3 DNA is TGTGCCAGCAGCCCTGAGGTGAGAACTGAAGCTTTCTTT. It translates to CASSPEVRTEAFF.

This clonotype occurred a few times. The chain is built from TRBV5-1 and TRBJ2-7; 12 nucleotides match TRBD2. The CDR3 runs 15 residues. The germline gives CDR1 SGHRS, CDR2 YFSETQ. The junction had 4 bases not matched to a gene; V was cut back by 0 bases and J by 6 bases. In DNA, the CDR3 is TGCGCCAGCAGCTTGGTTCTAGCGGGGGGGCGCGAGCAGTACTTC. Residues: CASSLVLAGGREQYF.

This clonotype has a handful of counts. The gene calls are TRBV7-9 and TRBJ2-7; 7 bases line up with TRBD1. This CDR3 is 17 amino acids long. CDR1 is SEHNR, CDR2 FQNEAQ, per germline (reference sequence). The ends lost 4 bases at V and 3 bases at J; junction bases unmatched: 15. The CDR3 region is CASSSPKGWDSNYEQYF. The DNA for the CDR3 is TGTGCCAGCAGCTCCCCAAAGGGGTGGGACAGTAACTACGAGCAGTACTTC.

A few counts support this clonotype. The V and J genes are TRBV5-1 and TRBJ2-1; 11 nucleotides align to TRBD1. There are 16 residues in the CDR3. Germline-derived CDR1 and CDR2 are SGHRS and YFSETQ. J lost 3 bases, V lost 4 bases, and 6 bases had no gene match. The CDR3 DNA is TGCGCCAGCAGCAGGGACAGGGGGACAGTCTACAATGAGCAGTTCTTC. Amino acid sequence: CASSRDRGTVYNEQFF.

This clonotype was detected only a few times. V and J are TRBV5-1 and TRBJ2-3; a weak D match, TRBD2 (5 bases). The V and J ends lost 0 bases and 4 bases respectively, with 12 bases between them. From germline, CDR1 is SGHRS and CDR2 YFSETQ. The CDR3 is made up of 15 amino acids. CDR3 sequence (DNA): TGCGCCAGCAGCTTGGCCGGGGTGAGCCCAGATACGCAGTATTTT. Translated: CASSLAGVSPDTQYF.

This clonotype turned up a few times. The chain links TRBV4-2 to TRBJ2-1; the D call may be TRBD1 or TRBD2 (5 bases each). With 1 base removed from V and 5 bases from J, the gap between germline ends came to 12 bases. There are 15 residues in the CDR3. CDR1 is LGHNA and CDR2 is YNFKEQ in the germline V gene. The CDR3 DNA follows: TGTGCCAGCAGCCAAGCTATCGGGACCAACAATGAGCAGTTCTTC. It yields the protein CASSQAIGTNNEQFF.

This chain uses TRBV12-3 or TRBV12-4 with TRBJ2-7, with D perhaps matching TRBD2 (6 bases). Between the trimmed V and J ends, which lost 6 bases and 3 bases, there was a span of 15 bases. The CDR3 covers 14 residues. Here the CDR3 reads CASRRDGLHYEQYF. CDR3 bases: TGTGCCAGCAGGAGGGACGGACTACACTACGAGCAGTACTTC.

This clonotype was seen ten or more times. The gene calls are TRBV20-1 and TRBJ2-3; a weak D match, TRBD2 (7 bases). This CDR3 has 16 amino acids. Trimming cost V 6 bases and J 1 base, with 20 bases left between them. Germline loops: CDR1 DFQATT, CDR2 SNEGSKA (reference sequence). As DNA, the CDR3 is TGCAGTGCCGACGGGGGGCTACTCGACGGCACAGATACGCAGTATTTT. Amino acid sequence: CSADGGLLDGTDTQYF.

J is TRBJ1-2 and V is TRBV28; a weak D match, TRBD1 (6 bases). V was shortened by 2 bases and J by 4 bases, with 14 bases between the two germline ends. The CDR3 spans 15 residues. Per germline, CDR1 MDHEN and CDR2 SYDVKM. The CDR3 protein is CASSLASGAGYGYTF. CDR3 coding DNA: TGTGCCAGCAGTTTAGCGTCAGGGGCCGGCTATGGCTACACCTTC.

The chain employs TRBV6-2 or TRBV6-3 and TRBJ2-2, with D possibly being TRBD1 (5 bases). Germline CDR1 is MNHEY and CDR2 is SVGEGT. Trimming shortened V by 1 base and J by 2 bases, and 8 bases separated the two germline ends. The CDR3 has 15 residues. The CDR3, as DNA: TGTGCCAGCAGTTACTTGACAGCAAACACCGGGGAGCTGTTTTTT. This encodes CASSYLTANTGELFF.

There are a few counts of this clonotype. This chain links TRBV6-1 with TRBJ2-3; 9 nucleotides match TRBD2. The CDR3 has 15 residues. The ends lost 6 bases at V and 1 base at J; junction bases unmatched: 5. The germline V gene has CDR1 MNHNS and CDR2 SASEGT. The DNA for the CDR3 is TGTGCCAGCAGCAGACTAGCGGTTGGCACAGATACGCAGTATTTT. Its protein is CASSRLAVGTDTQYF.

The rearrangement uses TRBV12-3 or TRBV12-4 and TRBJ1-1; the match to TRBD1 covers 8 bases. V shed 5 bases, J shed 10 bases, and the junction held 15 bases outside the gene matches. This CDR3 region has 15 residues. The CDR3 region is CASSQLWTGSSAAFF. The DNA of the CDR3 is TGTGCCAGCAGTCAACTTTGGACAGGGTCGAGCGCAGCTTTCTTT.

This clonotype was seen a handful of times. The J gene is TRBJ2-7, the V gene TRBV7-3, with 7 bases lining up with TRBD1. The CDR3 totals 13 residues. V shed 2 bases and J 5 bases; nucleotides not matched to a gene: 3. Germline V gives CDR1 SGHTA, CDR2 FQGTGA. DNA for the CDR3: TGTGCCAGCAGCTTAGCGCAGGGGGACGAGCAGTACTTC. Translating gives CASSLAQGDEQYF.

This clonotype was detected a few times. The chain employs TRBV12-3 or TRBV12-4 and TRBJ2-3; D tentatively reads TRBD1 or TRBD2 (5 bases each). The CDR3 runs 13 residues. Trimming removed 7 bases at V and 6 bases at J, with 14 bases between. The CDR3 here is CASTPGRWDTQYF. CDR3 bases: TGTGCCAGCACCCCGGGGCGCTGGGATACGCAGTATTTT.

This clonotype has just a few counts. The V call is TRBV5-1, the J call TRBJ2-7; no clear D gene. V gave up 0 bases and J gave up 0 bases, with 13 bases separating them. CDR3 size: 16 residues. Germline CDR1 reads SGHRS; CDR2 reads YFSETQ. For the CDR3, the DNA is TGCGCCAGCAGCTTGGACGCCACGGCTCGCTCCTACGAGCAGTACTTC. It translates to CASSLDATARSYEQYF.

The table lists this clonotype with a few counts. The CDR3 loop reads CSARIDRREQFF. The CDR3, as DNA: TGCAGTGCGAGGATAGATAGACGGGAGCAGTTCTTC. V usage is TRBV20-1 and J usage is TRBJ2-1; no clear D. The CDR3 runs to 12 residues. CDR1 is DFQATT and CDR2 is SNEGSKA in the germline V gene (reference sequence). With 6 bases removed from V and 10 bases from J, the gap between germline ends came to 16 bases.

This clonotype was seen a handful of times. This chain connects TRBV4-1 to TRBJ2-7; no reliable D call. V lost 0 bases to trimming and J lost 0 bases, with 6 bases between them. Germline-derived CDR1 and CDR2 are MGHRA and YSYEKL. This CDR3 is 14 amino acids long. The CDR3 protein is CASSQDYVSYEQYF. The CDR3 DNA follows: TGCGCCAGCAGCCAAGACTACGTCTCCTACGAGCAGTACTTC.

The chain joins TRBV11-2 to TRBJ2-7; D is unresolved. The CDR3 is 14 amino acids. Germline values: CDR1 SGHAT, CDR2 FQNNGV. Trimming took off 0 bases at V and 0 bases at J, with 6 bases between the two ends. The CDR3 region is CASSLDLGSYEQYF. The CDR3 bases are TGTGCCAGCAGCTTAGACTTGGGCTCCTACGAGCAGTACTTC.

The V gene is TRBV29-1, the J gene TRBJ2-3; TRBD1 matches 10 bases. This CDR3 region has 13 residues. Germline V gene data show CDR1 as SQVTM and CDR2 as ANQGSEA. Trimming cost V 7 bases and J 4 bases; bases outside gene matches: 5. The CDR3 spells CSAGTGAADTQYF. The DNA for the CDR3 is TGCAGCGCAGGGACAGGGGCCGCAGATACGCAGTATTTT.

The CDR3 nucleotides are TGTGCCAGCAGCCTAGCAAGCGGGGGTGACTCCTACGAGCAGTACTTC. Protein product: CASSLASGGDSYEQYF. V is TRBV12-3 or TRBV12-4 and J is TRBJ2-7; 8 bases map to TRBD2. This CDR3 comprises 16 residues. The ends lost 6 bases at V and 0 bases at J; junction bases unmatched: 10.

V gene TRBV18 combines with J gene TRBJ2-5; D is undetermined. V was trimmed by 1 base and J by 5 bases, leaving 11 bases between them. The CDR3 spans 14 residues. Germline loops: CDR1 KGHSH, CDR2 LQKENI. CDR3 region: CASSPLEESETQYF. The CDR3 nucleotides read TGTGCCAGCTCACCACTCGAGGAGAGCGAGACCCAGTACTTC. The whole variable domain, filled in from reference TRBV18 and TRBJ2-5, reads NAGVMQNPRHLVRRRGQEARLRCSPMKGHSHVYWYRQLPEEGLKFMVYLQKENIIDESGMPKERFSAEFPKEGPSILRIQQVVRGDSAAYFCASSPLEESETQYFGPGTRLLVL.

In its sample, this clonotype was seen a few times. This sequence joins TRBV5-4 and TRBJ2-7, with 12 bases fitting TRBD1. Germline CDR1 SGHNT, CDR2 YYREEE (reference sequence). CDR3 length: 15 residues. J was trimmed by 6 bases and V by 4 bases; bases with no gene match: 8. The CDR3 here is CASSVTGTGGSEQYF. CDR3 DNA sequence: TGTGCCAGCAGCGTGACCGGGACAGGGGGCAGCGAGCAGTACTTC.

The V call is TRBV12-3 or TRBV12-4, the J call TRBJ2-7, with D unresolved. V was clipped by 3 bases and J by 3 bases, with 6 bases between them. The CDR3 sequence is 12 residues long. The CDR3 region is CASSFQFYEQYF. CDR3 in DNA: TGTGCCAGCAGTTTTCAGTTCTACGAGCAGTACTTC.

This clonotype was counted between two and nine times. V gene TRBV12-3 or TRBV12-4 combines with J gene TRBJ2-5, with a tentative D call TRBD1 (6 bases). The CDR3 spans 13 residues. V gave up 6 bases and J gave up 5 bases, with 13 bases separating them. CDR3 loop: CASSLGHRETQYF. The CDR3 region has the DNA TGTGCCAGCAGCCTGGGACATCGGGAGACCCAGTACTTC.